Reported below is one T cell receptor beta chain. CDR3 length: 14 amino acids. Germline loops: CDR1 SGDLS, CDR2 YYNGEE. The germline V and J ends were trimmed by 0 bases and 5 bases, with 11 bases remaining between them. This sample was included in a study of T-cell reconstitution after alpha-beta-depleted transplantation in children. Unique molecular identifiers were incorporated into the prepared TCRbeta library. From the PCR reads, TCRdb called clonotypes with MiXCR, one entry per CDR3 protein. Of around 190,000 distinct CDR3 sequences listed, around 7% are singletons. The specimen was PBMCs, collected before TCRalphabeta/CD19-depleted stem cell transplant. This rearrangement joins TRBV9 to TRBJ1-1, with D possibly being TRBD1 (6 bases). This TCR came from a boy aged 2 to 10 with acute lymphoblastic leukemia, due to receive a stem cell transplant. For the CDR3, the DNA is TGTGCCAGCAGCGTAGACGGGGGCTGGACTGAAGCTTTCTTT. Translated, it gives CASSVDGGWTEAFF.